The T cell receptor beta chain under discussion was sequenced for a study of T cell responses to AZD1222 COVID-19 vaccine. Study-wide results and limits: The peak T cell response came first, and repertoires were sampled only after it. Only 6 or 7 individuals given AZD1222 were seropositive at baseline. Donors were mostly white British, more females; clonal diversity possibly underestimated.

Clones were sequenced by immunoSEQ multiplex PCR, and TCRdb holds only the in-frame ones, with some missing. The data contain around 110,000 clones, more than 65% of them singletons. V dropped 3 bases and J dropped 8 bases, with 11 bases sitting between them. The CDR3 extends over 14 amino acids. In germline, CDR1 is SGHTA, CDR2 FQGNSA. This clone showed up just once. Its target is not known. The chain links TRBV7-2 to TRBJ1-6; tentative D call: TRBD1 (5 bases). This receptor was obtained from an adult in good health. This material consisted of peripheral blood, taken on day 0 of AZD1222 vaccination. Here the CDR3 DNA reads TGTGCCAGCAGCTTTGAGGGGACCCATTCACCCCTCCACTTT. Translation gives CASSFEGTHSPLHF.